The rows below give T cell receptor beta chains drawn from one sample of a study of sequential checkpoint blockade in melanoma. Using immunoSEQ multiplex PCR, the repertoire was profiled, and TCRdb retains in-frame clones only, with some absent. There are roughly 2,000 clones in the sample; over 20% occur only once, and 9.5% to 15% lies in the top ten. Source: tumor tissue (inferred from file names), taken from a patient given nivolumab and ipilimumab in sequence. These receptors were obtained from a human donor with melanoma. The CDR3 runs from the conserved cysteine through the conserved F or W. D genes are given only for firm matches. Where a row states a size, it is once, few, many or the class of an expanded clone; other rows omit it.

V gene	J gene	D gene	clone size	CDR3 protein	CDR3 DNA
TRBV18	TRBJ1-5	TRBD1	-	CASAGTGSNQPQHF	TGTGCCAGCGCCGGGACAGGGAGCAATCAGCCCCAGCATTTT
TRBV6-8	TRBJ2-3	TRBD1	-	CATHLRQGPEWTQYF	TGTGCCACCCACCTGAGACAGGGGCCTGAGTGGACGCAGTATTTT
TRBV18	TRBJ1-2	-	-	CASSPGTFYGYTF	TGTGCCAGCTCACCGGGGACATTCTATGGCTACACCTTC
TRBV30	TRBJ1-5	-	large	CAWREPGWSNQPQHF	TGTGCCTGGAGAGAGCCGGGCTGGAGCAATCAGCCCCAGCATTTT
TRBV11-3	TRBJ2-1	-	-	CASSHSLSGVYEQFF	TGTGCCAGCAGCCACTCCTTGTCGGGAGTTTATGAGCAGTTCTTC
TRBV11-3	TRBJ1-1	TRBD1	medium-sized	CASREDRDAGTEAFF	TGTGCCAGCAGGGAAGACAGGGATGCGGGCACTGAAGCTTTCTTT
TRBV7-6	TRBJ1-4	TRBD1	medium-sized	CASSLAPTGVGREKLFF	TGTGCCAGCAGCTTGGCCCCCACAGGGGTCGGTCGGGAAAAACTGTTTTTT
TRBV11-3	TRBJ1-1	-	medium-sized	CASSPRQQGWGNTEAFF	TGTGCCAGCAGCCCCAGACAACAGGGTTGGGGGAACACTGAAGCTTTCTTT
TRBV19	TRBJ1-1	TRBD1	-	CASRSNDRALRTEAFF	TGTGCCAGCAGGTCGAATGACAGGGCCCTGCGCACTGAAGCTTTCTTT
TRBV11-3	TRBJ2-7	TRBD1	medium-sized	CASSPSGGQGAYEQYF	TGTGCCAGCAGCCCCTCAGGGGGACAGGGGGCCTACGAGCAGTACTTC
TRBV11-3	TRBJ1-1	-	-	CASSPGGGWTEAFF	TGTGCCAGCAGCCCCGGGGGGGGGTGGACTGAAGCTTTCTTT
TRBV11-3	TRBJ2-1	-	medium-sized	CASSSDSYHGSYNEQFF	TGTGCCAGCAGCTCCGACTCTTACCATGGCTCCTACAATGAGCAGTTCTTC
TRBV5-1	TRBJ2-6	TRBD2	few	CASSLEGTRSGANVLTF	TGCGCCAGCAGCTTGGAAGGGACTAGGTCTGGGGCCAACGTCCTGACTTTC
TRBV29-1	TRBJ1-2	TRBD1	-	CSVFLRTGGVGYTF	TGCAGCGTCTTTCTCCGGACAGGGGGCGTTGGCTACACCTTC
TRBV5-1	TRBJ2-7	-	-	CASSLGQGGAYEQYF	TGCGCCAGCAGCTTGGGTCAGGGTGGGGCCTACGAGCAGTACTTC
TRBV9	TRBJ2-7	-	few	CASSVRGSHEQYF	TGTGCCAGCAGCGTGAGGGGATCCCACGAGCAGTACTTC
TRBV11-3	TRBJ1-6	-	medium-sized	CASSERQANSPLHF	TGTGCCAGCAGCGAAAGACAGGCTAATTCACCCCTCCACTTT
TRBV19	TRBJ1-1	TRBD1	few	CASRSFDRGQTEAFF	TGTGCCAGTAGATCCTTCGACAGGGGGCAGACTGAAGCTTTCTTT
TRBV16	TRBJ2-7	-	-	CASSLNADEQYF	TGTGCCAGCAGCCTCAACGCCGACGAGCAGTACTTC
TRBV15	TRBJ2-7	-	hyperexpanded	CATSRLHGTGVLYEQYF	TGTGCCACCAGCAGACTCCACGGAACAGGAGTCCTTTACGAGCAGTACTTC